Presented here are 29 T cell receptor beta chains from one specimen sequenced in a study of control samples from healthy donors and cancer patients. Sequencing was performed with immunoSEQ multiplex PCR; in TCRdb, only in-frame clones are kept and a portion is missing. The data show 200,000 or so clones, over 80% seen once. The sample comprised blood. All receptors come from a man under 40 in good health.

The chain is built from TRBV19 and TRBJ2-7; D is possibly TRBD1 or TRBD2 (5 bases each). V was cut by 6 bases and J by 1 base, with 13 bases left in between. The CDR3 sequence is 14 residues long. Germline CDR1 LNHDA, CDR2 SQIVND (reference sequence). This CDR3 reads CASRRYEGSYEQYF. In DNA, the CDR3 is TGTGCCAGTAGGCGGTATGAGGGGTCCTACGAGCAGTACTTC. The full variable domain, rest sourced from reference TRBV19 and TRBJ2-7, is DGGITQSPKYLFRKEGQNVTLSCEQNLNHDAMYWYRQDPGQGLRLIYYSQIVNDFQKGDIAEGYSVSREKKESFPLTVTSAQKNPTAFYLCASRRYEGSYEQYFGPGTRLTVT.

The chain has TRBV19 and TRBJ2-4; 7 bases align to TRBD2. The germline CDR1 and CDR2 sequences are LNHDA and SQIVND (reference sequence). V gave up 4 bases and J gave up 8 bases; unmatched junction bases: 5. The CDR3 is made up of 13 amino acids. CDR3 coding DNA: TGTGCCAGTAGTAGGGGACTATCCGACATTCAGTACTTC. Translating it yields CASSRGLSDIQYF.

CDR3 region: CASSILGQGGSNQPQHF. In DNA, the CDR3 is TGTGCCAGTAGTATTCTGGGACAGGGGGGTAGCAATCAGCCCCAGCATTTT. The chain uses TRBV19 and TRBJ1-5, with TRBD1 matching over 11 bases. The CDR3 totals 17 residues. V lost 3 bases to trimming and J lost 0 bases; unmatched junction nucleotides: 4. Germline V gene sequence: CDR1 LNHDA, CDR2 SQIVND (reference sequence).

The count of this clone is one. The V gene is TRBV11-2, the J gene TRBJ2-3; D possibly corresponds to TRBD1 (5 bases). Trimming removed 5 bases at V and 2 bases at J, with 20 bases between. The germline gives CDR1 SGHAT, CDR2 FQNNGV. This CDR3 has 17 residues. The CDR3 sequence is CASSPLTPAGFTDTQYF. The CDR3 coding sequence is TGTGCCAGCAGCCCACTAACCCCGGCAGGGTTCACAGATACGCAGTATTTT.

The V and J genes are TRBV18 and TRBJ1-6, with no clear D. This CDR3 is 14 amino acids long. Deletions cut 4 bases from V and 7 bases from J, with 11 bases between. Germline V gene sequence: CDR1 KGHSH, CDR2 LQKENI. CDR3 bases: TGTGCCAGCTCACTAGACCCAACCAATTCACCCCTCCACTTT. Translating it yields CASSLDPTNSPLHF.

The V call is TRBV6-5, the J call TRBJ1-1, with TRBD1 as a possible D gene (6 bases). Looked up from germline, CDR1 is MNHEY and CDR2 is SVGAGI. CDR3 size: 15 residues. V gave up 7 bases and J gave up 1 base, with 16 bases separating them. CDR3 loop: CASTTSGGANTEAFF. CDR3 coding DNA: TGTGCCAGCACCACCTCGGGGGGCGCGAACACTGAAGCTTTCTTT.

The chain combines TRBV7-2 with TRBJ2-1; no definite D call. V was pared by 5 bases and J by 2 bases, with 13 bases between. The CDR3 totals 15 residues. Looked up from germline, CDR1 is SGHTA and CDR2 is FQGNSA. CDR3 in amino acids: CASSPRAAAYNEQFF. DNA for the CDR3: TGTGCCAGCAGCCCACGGGCGGCCGCCTACAATGAGCAGTTCTTC. The full variable domain, completed using reference TRBV7-2 and TRBJ2-1, is GAGVSQSPSNKVTEKGKDVELRCDPISGHTALYWYRQSLGQGLEFLIYFQGNSAPDKSGLPSDRFSAERTGGSVSTLTIQRTQQEDSAVYLCASSPRAAAYNEQFFGPGTRLTVL.

J is TRBJ1-2 and V is TRBV2, with D uncertain. The length of the CDR3 is 13 residues. The V and J ends lost 1 base and 7 bases respectively, with 10 bases between them. Germline V gene lookup returns CDR1 SNHLY and CDR2 FYNNEI. CDR3 protein: CASSEGLSFGYTF. The CDR3 nucleotides are TGTGCCAGCAGTGAAGGGTTGAGTTTTGGCTACACCTTC.

The rearrangement uses TRBV3-1 (or the pseudogene TRBV3-2) and TRBJ2-3; a possible D gene is TRBD2 (5 bases). Trimming removed 1 base at V and 1 base at J, with 12 bases between. This CDR3 is built from 16 residues. Germline V gene data show CDR1 as LGHDT and CDR2 as YNNKEL (reference sequence). CDR3 amino acids: CASSQGEGLGTDTQYF. The CDR3 region has the DNA TGTGCCAGCAGCCAAGGTGAGGGTCTGGGCACAGATACGCAGTATTTT.

V is TRBV30 and J is TRBJ1-2, with no clear D. The CDR3 loop spans 13 amino acids. Germline CDR1 reads GTSNPN; CDR2 reads SVGIG (reference sequence). V shed 7 bases and J shed 3 bases, with 15 bases lying between them. DNA of the CDR3: TGTGCCTCCGATCAATATGGTGACTATGGCTACACCTTC. As protein: CASDQYGDYGYTF.

The chain uses TRBV7-9 and TRBJ2-3; perhaps TRBD2 as D (6 bases). Trimming took 5 bases from V and 1 from J, leaving 13 bases between them. The CDR3 runs to 15 residues. Germline V lookup: CDR1 SEHNR, CDR2 FQNEAQ (reference sequence). CDR3 residues: CASSHRVAGTDTQYF. The CDR3 DNA is TGTGCCAGCAGCCACCGGGTAGCGGGCACAGATACGCAGTATTTT.

The V and J genes are TRBV9 and TRBJ1-3; perhaps TRBD1 as D (5 bases). CDR3 length equals 16 residues. Germline loops: CDR1 SGDLS, CDR2 YYNGEE. Trimming left V 0 bases short and J 7 bases short, with 17 bases between. The CDR3, as DNA: TGTGCCAGCAGCGTAGGATCCGGGACCGCGATTAACACCATATATTTT. Amino acid sequence: CASSVGSGTAINTIYF.

The rearrangement links TRBV5-4 to TRBJ1-6; 7 bases map to TRBD1. Germline V gene sequence: CDR1 SGHNT, CDR2 YYREEE (reference sequence). CDR3 length: 16 amino acids. The ends lost 3 bases at V and 3 bases at J; junction bases unmatched: 6. The CDR3 coding sequence is TGTGCCAGCAGCTACGGACAGGTAGACTATAATTCACCCCTCCACTTT. Translated: CASSYGQVDYNSPLHF.

This chain links TRBV6-5 with TRBJ1-5; D gene unclear. The CDR3 length is 14 residues. The V and J ends lost 10 bases and 2 bases respectively, with 15 bases between them. The V gene's germline CDR1 is MNHEY and CDR2 SVGAGI. CDR3 amino acids: CAKKEGRGNQPQHF. The CDR3 nucleotides are TGTGCCAAGAAGGAAGGACGGGGCAATCAGCCCCAGCATTTT.

The chain has TRBV3-1 (or the pseudogene TRBV3-2) and TRBJ2-3, with a tentative D call TRBD2 (6 bases). V gave up 5 bases and J gave up 0 bases, with 15 bases separating them. The V gene's germline CDR1 is LGHDT and CDR2 YNNKEL (reference sequence). The CDR3 runs to 16 residues. The chain's CDR3 is CASSVHPGGSTDTQYF. The DNA for the CDR3 is TGTGCCAGCAGCGTACACCCTGGAGGGAGCACAGATACGCAGTATTTT.

The chain carries TRBV5-6 and TRBJ2-1; the match to TRBD2 covers 8 bases. V gave up 0 bases and J gave up 9 bases; unmatched junction bases: 11. The CDR3 has 16 amino acids. The germline V gene encodes CDR1 SGHDT and CDR2 YYEEEE. The CDR3 is CASSLEASGQVGEQFF. Written as DNA, the CDR3 is TGTGCCAGCAGCTTGGAGGCTAGCGGGCAAGTAGGTGAGCAGTTCTTC.

V and J are TRBV19 and TRBJ2-7; a weak D match, TRBD1 (6 bases). CDR1 LNHDA and CDR2 SQIVND come from the germline V gene (reference sequence). Trimming shortened V by 6 bases and J by 0 bases, and 21 bases separated the two germline ends. The CDR3 consists of 17 residues. The CDR3 here is CASSVALGGMSSYEQYF. The CDR3 DNA sequence: TGTGCCAGTAGCGTTGCCCTAGGGGGTATGAGCTCCTACGAGCAGTACTTC. The full variable domain, with the rest looked up from reference TRBV19 and TRBJ2-7, is DGGITQSPKYLFRKEGQNVTLSCEQNLNHDAMYWYRQDPGQGLRLIYYSQIVNDFQKGDIAEGYSVSREKKESFPLTVTSAQKNPTAFYLCASSVALGGMSSYEQYFGPGTRLTVT.

The chain employs TRBV21-1 and TRBJ1-3. TRBV21-1 is flagged as a pseudogene. This CDR3 has 19 amino acids. The CDR3 DNA sequence: TGTGCCAGCAGCAAAGCGTACGAGGGCAGGGAGACCGCTGGAAACACCATATATTTT. It encodes CASSKAYEGRETAGNTIYF.

The chain links TRBV10-3 to TRBJ2-1; perhaps TRBD1 as D (5 bases). The CDR3 runs 17 residues. From germline, CDR1 is ENHRY and CDR2 SYGVKD. Trimming cost V 6 bases and J 0 bases, with 18 bases left between them. For the CDR3, the DNA is TGTGCCATCAGCTTTTCCGACGGACAAAGCTCCTACAATGAGCAGTTCTTC. Translation: CAISFSDGQSSYNEQFF.

The count of this clone is one. The J gene is TRBJ2-3, the V gene TRBV6-5; D is uncertain. Per the germline V gene, CDR1 is MNHEY and CDR2 is SVGAGI. This CDR3 spans 13 amino acids. The ends were cut back, 4 bases at V and 0 bases at J, with 5 bases in the middle. Here the CDR3 DNA reads TGTGCCAGCAGTTGGACCAGCACAGATACGCAGTATTTT. Protein sequence: CASSWTSTDTQYF.

The chain uses TRBV6-5 and TRBJ2-5, with D possibly matching TRBD2 (6 bases). The CDR3 contains 15 residues. From germline, CDR1 is MNHEY and CDR2 SVGAGI. Trimming pared 5 bases from V and 3 bases from J, leaving 16 bases between. The chain's CDR3 is CASSRLRGNEETQYF. The CDR3 DNA reads TGTGCCAGCAGTCGTCTCCGGGGGAATGAAGAGACCCAGTACTTC.

This clone occurred once. The chain is built from TRBV13 and TRBJ2-3, with D perhaps matching TRBD2 (6 bases). CDR3 length equals 14 residues. V shed 1 base and J shed 1 base, with 6 bases lying between them. From germline, CDR1 is PRHDT and CDR2 FYEKMQ (reference sequence). For the CDR3, the DNA is TGTGCCAGCAGCTTAGCGGGGGGCACAGATACGCAGTATTTT. Translation: CASSLAGGTDTQYF.

The V and J genes are TRBV6-6 and TRBJ1-3; D remains unclear. The V gene lost 4 bases and the J gene lost 2 bases, with 9 bases spanning the gap. Germline CDR1 and CDR2: MNHNY and SVGAGI (reference sequence). There are 14 residues in the CDR3. CDR3 nucleotides: TGTGCCAGCAGTTTACCCGGAGCTGGAAACACCATATATTTT. Translating gives CASSLPGAGNTIYF.

The CDR3 bases are TGTGCCAGCAGCGTACGGGCTAGCGGGGGGGCCGGGGAGCAGTACTTC. The encoded protein is CASSVRASGGAGEQYF. The chain employs TRBV9 and TRBJ2-7; 12 nucleotides align to TRBD2. CDR1 is SGDLS, CDR2 YYNGEE, per germline. V lost 1 base and J lost 7; bases outside the gene matches: 9. The CDR3 totals 16 residues.

J is TRBJ1-5 and V is TRBV12-3 or TRBV12-4; D remains ambiguous. This CDR3 has 12 amino acids. V shed 6 bases and J shed 6 bases, with 9 bases lying between them. The CDR3 spells CASSSGGQPQHF. The CDR3 nucleotides read TGTGCCAGCAGCTCGGGTGGTCAGCCCCAGCATTTT.

This chain uses TRBV2 with TRBJ1-1; D is uncertain. Germline CDR1 and CDR2: SNHLY and FYNNEI. This CDR3 is 15 amino acids long. V lost 2 bases, J lost 5 bases, and 15 bases lay in between. Here the CDR3 reads CASSELREDGTEAFF. As DNA, the CDR3 is TGTGCCAGCAGTGAATTGCGAGAGGATGGAACTGAAGCTTTCTTT. Full variable domain (outside the CDR3, taken from reference TRBV2 and TRBJ1-1): EPEVTQTPSHQVTQMGQEVILRCVPISNHLYFYWYRQILGQKVEFLVSFYNNEISEKSEIFDDQFSVERPDGSNFTLKIRSTKLEDSAMYFCASSELREDGTEAFFGQGTRLTVV.

This chain links TRBV5-5 with TRBJ1-4, with 7 bases fitting TRBD1. The CDR3 runs 15 residues. Trimming at V came to 0 bases and at J to 3 bases, leaving 2 bases not matched to a gene. Per germline, CDR1 SGHKS and CDR2 YYEKEE (reference sequence). The CDR3: CASSLVGTANEKLFF. DNA for the CDR3: TGTGCCAGCAGCTTGGTCGGGACAGCTAATGAAAAACTGTTTTTT. Full variable domain (remainder filled in from reference TRBV5-5 and TRBJ1-4): DAGVTQSPTHLIKTRGQQVTLRCSPISGHKSVSWYQQVLGQGPQFIFQYYEKEERGRGNFPDRFSARQFPNYSSELNVNALLLGDSALYLCASSLVGTANEKLFFGSGTQLSVL.

Written as DNA, the CDR3 is TGCACCAGCAGCCAAGATAGGACAGTGAAGAATAATTCACCCCTCCACTTT. Amino acids: CTSSQDRTVKNNSPLHF. The V and J genes are TRBV1 and TRBJ1-6; TRBD1 is the table's D call and was not checked against the DNA. TRBV1 is labeled a pseudogene. The CDR3 is 17 residues long.

The table lists this clone with a few counts. The rearrangement links TRBV7-9 to TRBJ2-7; maybe TRBD1 (5 bases). Germline-derived CDR1 and CDR2 are SEHNR and FQNEAQ (reference sequence). The CDR3 has 11 residues. V lost 11 bases and J 3 bases, leaving 11 bases between the germline ends. CDR3 region: CAAAGNYEQYF. The CDR3 DNA sequence: TGTGCCGCGGCAGGGAACTACGAGCAGTACTTC.